These T cell receptor beta chains were read from a single sample in a study of T cell responses to AZD1222 COVID-19 vaccine. The table came from immunoSEQ multiplex PCR; TCRdb's copy has only in-frame clones and leaves some out. The sample includes about 120,000 clones, approximately 91% of them seen just once. The sample consisted of peripheral blood, taken 28 days after the second AZD1222 dose. These receptors were collected from an adult who received the AZD1222 COVID-19 vaccine. Each CDR3 is given with its conserved first and last residue. D genes are given only for firm matches. A clone size is listed for some rows: how often the clone was seen (once, few, many), or a class if it is expanded.

len: 16; abundance: .; j_gene: TRBJ2-5; v_gene: TRBV5-4; d_gene: TRBD2; CDR3nt: TGTGCCAGCAGCTTGGGGGGACTAGCGGGAGGAGAGACCCAGTACTTC; CDR3aa: CASSLGGLAGGETQYF
len: 13; abundance: .; j_gene: TRBJ2-2; v_gene: TRBV3-1/TRBV3-2; d_gene: .; CDR3nt: TGTGCCAGCAGCCAAGGGGCGACCGGGGAGCTGTTTTTT; CDR3aa: CASSQGATGELFF
len: 16; abundance: .; j_gene: TRBJ2-5; v_gene: TRBV7-6; d_gene: TRBD2; CDR3nt: TGTGCCAGCACCAATACCGTAGCGGGCCCGCGAGAGACCCAGTACTTC; CDR3aa: CASTNTVAGPRETQYF
len: 14; abundance: .; j_gene: TRBJ2-7; v_gene: TRBV7-9; d_gene: TRBD2; CDR3nt: TGTGCCAGCAGCCTTAGCGGGAGGGAGGACGAGCAGTACTTC; CDR3aa: CASSLSGREDEQYF
len: 18; abundance: .; j_gene: TRBJ2-7; v_gene: TRBV21-1; d_gene: .; CDR3nt: TGTGCCAGCAGCAGCTTACCGGGACTAGCGGGAGCCCCCCACGGGCAGTACTTC; CDR3aa: CASSSLPGLAGAPHGQYF
len: 14; abundance: .; j_gene: TRBJ1-5; v_gene: TRBV27; d_gene: .; CDR3nt: TGTGCCAGCAGTCTCTCCAGGGTAACCCAGCCCCAGCATTTT; CDR3aa: CASSLSRVTQPQHF
len: 15; abundance: .; j_gene: TRBJ2-1; v_gene: TRBV30; d_gene: TRBD1; CDR3nt: TGTGCCTGGAGCGAGGACAGGGTCGCCTACAATGAGCAGTTCTTC; CDR3aa: CAWSEDRVAYNEQFF
len: 17; abundance: .; j_gene: TRBJ1-5; v_gene: TRBV2; d_gene: .; CDR3nt: TGTGCCAGCAGGTCCCGGACAGATTTTTATAGCAATCAGCCCCAGCATTTT; CDR3aa: CASRSRTDFYSNQPQHF
len: 15; abundance: once; j_gene: TRBJ2-7; v_gene: TRBV5-1; d_gene: TRBD1; CDR3nt: TGCGCCAGCAGCTTGGTTGGGACAGGGGGTTACGAGCAGTACTTC; CDR3aa: CASSLVGTGGYEQYF
len: 15; abundance: .; j_gene: TRBJ2-7; v_gene: TRBV5-1; d_gene: .; CDR3nt: TGCGCCAGCAGGTCGACCCCCGGGTCACACTACGAGCAGTACTTC; CDR3aa: CASRSTPGSHYEQYF
len: 14; abundance: .; j_gene: TRBJ1-5; v_gene: TRBV11-2; d_gene: .; CDR3nt: TGTGCCAGCAGCCCTACAGGGTTCGGTCAGCCCCAGCATTTT; CDR3aa: CASSPTGFGQPQHF
len: 12; abundance: .; j_gene: TRBJ2-3; v_gene: TRBV2; d_gene: .; CDR3nt: TGTGCCAGCAGGTACCTAGCGGATACGCAGTATTTT; CDR3aa: CASRYLADTQYF
len: 12; abundance: few; j_gene: TRBJ1-2; v_gene: TRBV12-3/TRBV12-4; d_gene: .; CDR3nt: TGTGCCAGCAGTTTTAAGGGGGGTGGCTACACCTTC; CDR3aa: CASSFKGGGYTF
len: 14; abundance: .; j_gene: TRBJ2-7; v_gene: TRBV7-3; d_gene: .; CDR3nt: TGTGCCAGCAGCTTAACCCGGGACGTGGGCGAGCAGTACTTC; CDR3aa: CASSLTRDVGEQYF
len: 13; abundance: once; j_gene: TRBJ1-5; v_gene: TRBV29-1; d_gene: .; CDR3nt: TGCAGCGCCCAGGAGGTGGGGAATCAGCCCCAGCATTTT; CDR3aa: CSAQEVGNQPQHF
len: 16; abundance: once; j_gene: TRBJ2-7; v_gene: TRBV3-1/TRBV3-2; d_gene: TRBD2; CDR3nt: TGTGCCAGCAGCCCCTCACCGGGACTAGGCTTTTACGAGCAGTACTTC; CDR3aa: CASSPSPGLGFYEQYF
len: 11; abundance: .; j_gene: TRBJ2-1; v_gene: TRBV5-1; d_gene: .; CDR3nt: TGCGCCAGCAGCTTTGACAATGAGCAGTTCTTC; CDR3aa: CASSFDNEQFF
len: 16; abundance: once; j_gene: TRBJ2-2; v_gene: TRBV19; d_gene: .; CDR3nt: TGTGCCAGTAGTACCACGAGGGGAGTTAACACCGGGGAGCTGTTTTTT; CDR3aa: CASSTTRGVNTGELFF
len: 14; abundance: .; j_gene: TRBJ2-7; v_gene: TRBV2; d_gene: .; CDR3nt: TGTGCCAGAAACATCGGGAGACAGTCCTACGAGCAGTACTTC; CDR3aa: CARNIGRQSYEQYF
len: 17; abundance: .; j_gene: TRBJ2-2; v_gene: TRBV19; d_gene: TRBD1; CDR3nt: TGTGCCAGTAAATTTTCCGCGTGGGACAGGGAAACCGGGGAGCTGTTTTTT; CDR3aa: CASKFSAWDRETGELFF
len: 15; abundance: .; j_gene: TRBJ2-7; v_gene: TRBV21-1; d_gene: .; CDR3nt: TGTGCCAGCAGCAAAGTCCCGCGGAGGGGGGACGAGCAGTACTTC; CDR3aa: CASSKVPRRGDEQYF
len: 15; abundance: .; j_gene: TRBJ1-1; v_gene: TRBV19; d_gene: .; CDR3nt: TGTGCCAGTAGTATGGTAGGGGCGGTGAACACTGAAGCTTTCTTT; CDR3aa: CASSMVGAVNTEAFF
len: 14; abundance: .; j_gene: TRBJ1-2; v_gene: TRBV28; d_gene: TRBD1; CDR3nt: TGTGCCAGCACCTGGGGACAGGCTAACTATGGCTACACCTTC; CDR3aa: CASTWGQANYGYTF
len: 15; abundance: .; j_gene: TRBJ2-7; v_gene: TRBV4-1; d_gene: .; CDR3nt: TGCGCCAGCAGCCACCCTGCCCGGACCCCCTATGAGCAGTACTTC; CDR3aa: CASSHPARTPYEQYF
len: 16; abundance: .; j_gene: TRBJ1-3; v_gene: TRBV5-1; d_gene: .; CDR3nt: TGCGCCAGCAGCTTGGGAACGGGGGCCTCTGGAAACACCATATATTTT; CDR3aa: CASSLGTGASGNTIYF
len: 14; abundance: .; j_gene: TRBJ1-3; v_gene: TRBV27; d_gene: TRBD1; CDR3nt: TGTGCCACCCGGTCAGGGGGCACTGGAAACACCATATATTTT; CDR3aa: CATRSGGTGNTIYF
len: 13; abundance: .; j_gene: TRBJ1-5; v_gene: TRBV28; d_gene: .; CDR3nt: TGTGCCATCACTGGGGCCAGCAATCAGCCCCAGCATTTT; CDR3aa: CAITGASNQPQHF
len: 15; abundance: once; j_gene: TRBJ1-1; v_gene: TRBV5-8; d_gene: .; CDR3nt: TGTGCCAGCAGCTCCCTCGGGTGGCAGGACACTGAAGCTTTCTTT; CDR3aa: CASSSLGWQDTEAFF
len: 11; abundance: .; j_gene: TRBJ1-1; v_gene: TRBV7-8; d_gene: .; CDR3nt: TGTGCTACCGCAGGCCTACTTGAAGCTTTCTTT; CDR3aa: CATAGLLEAFF
len: 14; abundance: .; j_gene: TRBJ1-4; v_gene: TRBV6-1; d_gene: TRBD1; CDR3nt: TGTGCCAGCAGCCGGCCAGGGGGAAATGAAAAACTGTTTTTT; CDR3aa: CASSRPGGNEKLFF
len: 19; abundance: once; j_gene: TRBJ2-1; v_gene: TRBV4-1; d_gene: .; CDR3nt: TGCGCCAGCAGTCCCCTGGGGACAAGGGGACTCTACAGAGGGGGTGAGCAGTTCTTC; CDR3aa: CASSPLGTRGLYRGGEQFF
len: 17; abundance: .; j_gene: TRBJ2-2; v_gene: TRBV7-9; d_gene: TRBD1; CDR3nt: TGTGCCAGCAGCCCCTTATTTGGGACAGGGGGAACCGGGGAGCTGTTTTTT; CDR3aa: CASSPLFGTGGTGELFF
len: 16; abundance: .; j_gene: TRBJ2-1; v_gene: TRBV9; d_gene: TRBD2; CDR3nt: TGTGCCAGCAGCGTAGGGATAGCGGGAGGCAACAATGAGCAGTTCTTC; CDR3aa: CASSVGIAGGNNEQFF
len: 16; abundance: .; j_gene: TRBJ1-2; v_gene: TRBV6-1; d_gene: TRBD1; CDR3nt: TGTGCCAGCAGTGAAATAGGGACAGGGCTGAACTATGGCTACACCTTC; CDR3aa: CASSEIGTGLNYGYTF
len: 14; abundance: .; j_gene: TRBJ2-1; v_gene: TRBV6-5; d_gene: TRBD2; CDR3nt: TGTGCCAGCAGAAGGGGACTAGCGGGAGGGCTACAGTTCTTC; CDR3aa: CASRRGLAGGLQFF